This is a list of T cell receptor beta chains from one sample in a study of blood T cells in healthy people across ages. TCRdb independently ran MiXCR on the 5' RACE reads; one entry per CDR3 protein. The sample holds 710,000 or so distinct CDR3 sequences, about a fifth seen once. Sequenced input: blood. The receptors stem from a man aged 65-85 years in good health. Each CDR3 is given with its conserved first and last residue. Each record gives: clone size, V gene, J gene, D gene, CDR3 DNA, CDR3 protein. D genes are given only for firm matches. Size tells how often a clone was seen (once, few, many) or the class of an expanded clone, and some rows leave it out.

>-|TRBV7-6|TRBJ2-2|-
TGTGCCAGCAGAGATTTGGGGCCCGACACCGGGGAGCTGTTTTTT
CASRDLGPDTGELFF
>many|TRBV29-1|TRBJ2-4|-
TGCAGCGTTGAAGTCGGTAACATTCAGTACTTC
CSVEVGNIQYF
>few|TRBV20-1|TRBJ1-4|-
TGCAGTGCTCGGGGCCCTATGGCCGAAAAACTGTTTTTT
CSARGPMAEKLFF
>-|TRBV5-5|TRBJ1-6|-
TGTGCCAGCAGCTATGAACGGGGTTGGAATGGTTCACCCCTCCACTTT
CASSYERGWNGSPLHF
>-|TRBV6-1|TRBJ1-2|-
TGTGCCAGCAGTGGGATGGGGGACCTTAACTATGGCTACACCTTC
CASSGMGDLNYGYTF
>few|TRBV6-6|TRBJ1-2|TRBD1
TGTGCCCATTCCGGGACAGGGTCGGGTGGCTACACCTTC
CAHSGTGSGGYTF
>many|TRBV3-1|TRBJ1-1|TRBD1
TGTGCCAGCAGCCAGGCGGACAGGGGAAACACTGAAGCTTTCTTT
CASSQADRGNTEAFF
>many|TRBV28|TRBJ1-6|-
TGTGCATCATTCCGGGCTGGCAGTTCACCCCTCCACTTT
CASFRAGSSPLHF
>few|TRBV20-1|TRBJ1-4|-
TGCAGTGCTAGGATACAGGGATCCAGCGAAAAACTGTTTTTT
CSARIQGSSEKLFF
>few|TRBV20-1|TRBJ2-3|TRBD2
TGCAGTGCCAGCGGGAGGGCCGGGTCTTATGGAGATACGCAGTATTTT
CSASGRAGSYGDTQYF
>few|TRBV7-8|TRBJ1-6|-
TGTGCCAGCAGAGAGTGGGACACGAATAATTCACCCCTCCACTTT
CASREWDTNNSPLHF
>few|TRBV29-1|TRBJ1-2|-
TGCAGCGTTGAATCCTCCGGCAACTATGGCTACACCTTC
CSVESSGNYGYTF
>few|TRBV12-3/TRBV12-4|TRBJ1-1|TRBD1
TGTGCCAGCATCCAGGGACAGCCGAACACTGAAGCTTTCTTT
CASIQGQPNTEAFF
>-|TRBV5-1|TRBJ2-3|-
TGCGCCAGCAGCTTGGCCCGGATAGCCACAGATACGCAGTATTTT
CASSLARIATDTQYF
>-|TRBV20-1|TRBJ2-3|TRBD2
TGCAGTGCTAGAGCGGAGCGGGGAGGCACAGATACGCAGTATTTT
CSARAERGGTDTQYF
>many|TRBV7-9|TRBJ2-5|-
TGTGCCAGCAGCTTCGAACAGGGTGTAGAGACCCAGTACTTC
CASSFEQGVETQYF
>few|TRBV5-1|TRBJ2-2|TRBD1
TGCGCCAGCAGCTTTGCCAAGGGACAGCCGAACACCGGGGAGCTGTTTTTT
CASSFAKGQPNTGELFF
>many|TRBV7-8|TRBJ1-1|TRBD1
TGTGCCAGCAGCTACCGACAGGGTAACACTGAAGCTTTCTTT
CASSYRQGNTEAFF
>few|TRBV4-3|TRBJ1-6|-
TGCGCCAGCAGCCTTAGGACCCGGGATTCACCCCTCCACTTT
CASSLRTRDSPLHF
>many|TRBV7-2|TRBJ1-1|-
TGTGCCAGCAGCCTCGGACCTGCGAACACTGAAGCTTTCTTT
CASSLGPANTEAFF
>-|TRBV19|TRBJ2-3|-
TGTGCCAGTAGTATAGATATAACTCTGGATGCGCAGTATTTT
CASSIDITLDAQYF
>-|TRBV29-1|TRBJ2-4|TRBD2
TGCAGCGTTGACGCGGGGGGCAACATTCAGTACTTC
CSVDAGGNIQYF
>-|TRBV3-1|TRBJ2-7|TRBD2
TGTGCCAGCAGCCAACTAGCGGACGCCTCCGAGCAGTACTTC
CASSQLADASEQYF
>many|TRBV7-2|TRBJ1-4|-
TGTGCCAGCAGCTCCCGGTACAAACCTAATGAAAAACTGTTTTTT
CASSSRYKPNEKLFF
>-|TRBV6-5|TRBJ2-5|TRBD2
TGTGCCAGCAGCCTCGGCGGGACTAGCGAATACTTC
CASSLGGTSEYF
>few|TRBV5-1|TRBJ2-1|TRBD1
TGCGCCAGCAGCTTGGCCTTACAGGGGTTAAGCTATGAGCAGTTCTTC
CASSLALQGLSYEQFF
>many|TRBV2|TRBJ1-2|TRBD1
TGTGCCAGCAGCGATCGGACAGGGGGAAACTATGGCTACACCTTC
CASSDRTGGNYGYTF
>-|TRBV6-5|TRBJ2-3|TRBD2
TGCGCCAGCAGTTACACGGCGGGAGGGATCACAGATACGCAGTATTTT
CASSYTAGGITDTQYF
>-|TRBV20-1|TRBJ1-4|-
TGCAGTGCTAGAGATCTTAGGACCCATAATGAAAAACTGTTTTTT
CSARDLRTHNEKLFF
>few|TRBV10-3|TRBJ1-5|-
TGTGCCATCAGTGAAAGGGGAGGAGTGGAGTATCAGCCCCAGCATTTT
CAISERGGVEYQPQHF
>-|TRBV7-9|TRBJ2-5|-
TGTGCCAGCAGCTTAGATTGGCGGGACCGGTTCTTC
CASSLDWRDRFF
>few|TRBV11-1|TRBJ2-1|TRBD2
TGTGCCAGCATCCGGGAAACTAGCGGGAGCTATGAGCAGTTCTTC
CASIRETSGSYEQFF
>few|TRBV7-9|TRBJ1-2|-
TGTGCCAGCAGCTTGTCACAGGTTTTAGGCTACACCTTC
CASSLSQVLGYTF
>-|TRBV20-1|TRBJ1-3|-
TGCAGTGCTAGAGATTGGGGGTTTGGAAACACCATATATTTT
CSARDWGFGNTIYF
>few|TRBV20-1|TRBJ2-1|-
TGCAGTGCTAGAGCCTTAGTACTCTTCTTCACCTACAATGAGCAGTTCTTC
CSARALVLFFTYNEQFF
>-|TRBV12-3/TRBV12-4|TRBJ2-7|TRBD1
TGTGCCAGCAGTTTTTGGACAGGATCCTACGAGCAGTACTTC
CASSFWTGSYEQYF
>many|TRBV5-6|TRBJ2-1|TRBD1
TGTGCCAGCAGCGCTTGGGACAGGGGTAAGAATGAGCAGTTCTTC
CASSAWDRGKNEQFF
>few|TRBV6-1|TRBJ1-2|-
TGTGCCAGCAGTGAACTGGTCAGGGGAGGTGGCTACACCTTC
CASSELVRGGGYTF
>few|TRBV7-9|TRBJ2-2|-
TGTGCCAGCAGCCAGGGTTCCCCGAACACCGGGGAGCTGTTTTTT
CASSQGSPNTGELFF
>-|TRBV7-2|TRBJ2-1|-
TGTGCCAGCAGCTTAGGTCTGAGGGGCTCGGGGCAGTTCTTC
CASSLGLRGSGQFF
>-|TRBV27|TRBJ1-4|-
TGTGCCAGCAGTCCGACATCCAACTGGGAAAAACTGTTTTTT
CASSPTSNWEKLFF
>-|TRBV5-5|TRBJ2-1|-
TGTGCCAGCAGCTTCGGACAGGGAGGTAACGGGAGGAAGAATGAGCAGTCCTTC
CASSFGQGGNGRKNEQSF
>-|TRBV6-1|TRBJ1-1|-
TGTGCCAGTTCTGGGTTTAGGGACACTGAAGCTTTCTTT
CASSGFRDTEAFF
>-|TRBV2|TRBJ2-7|-
TGTGCCAGCAGTGTGGAGACAGATTACGAGCAGTACTTC
CASSVETDYEQYF
>-|TRBV12-3/TRBV12-4|TRBJ2-3|TRBD2
TGTGCCAGCAGCCGCGGGACTAGCGGGAATGCAGATACGCAGTATTTT
CASSRGTSGNADTQYF
>-|TRBV4-1|TRBJ2-7|-
TGCGCCAGCAGCCAAGAAGAGCGAGGGGGCTCCTACGAGCAGTACTTC
CASSQEERGGSYEQYF
>few|TRBV6-1|TRBJ1-5|TRBD1
TGTGCCAGCAGTGAAGACAGGGGTTCTCAGCCCCAGCATTTT
CASSEDRGSQPQHF
>once|TRBV7-2|TRBJ2-1|TRBD2
TGTGCCAGCAGCCTAGCGGGAAACTCCTACAATGGGCAGTTCTTC
CASSLAGNSYNGQFF
>-|TRBV6-2/TRBV6-3|TRBJ1-6|-
TGTGCCAGCAGTTGGGTCGGCGGCAATTCACCCCTCCACTTT
CASSWVGGNSPLHF
>few|TRBV4-1|TRBJ2-4|-
TGCGCCAGCAGCCAGGGAGGCAAAAACATTCAGTACTTC
CASSQGGKNIQYF
>many|TRBV12-3/TRBV12-4|TRBJ2-1|TRBD2
TGTGCCAGCAGTTCAGAACAATGGGTAGCGGGAGGAGGGAATGAGCAGTTCTTC
CASSSEQWVAGGGNEQFF
>-|TRBV20-1|TRBJ1-6|-
TGCAGTGCTACTAGTCTGACAACCCCCCTCCACTTT
CSATSLTTPLHF
>-|TRBV30|TRBJ2-3|-
TGTGCCTGGAGCCAAAGGGGCCGAGATACGCAGTATTTT
CAWSQRGRDTQYF
>few|TRBV7-2|TRBJ1-1|-
TGTGCCAGCAGCTTAGGAACAGCCCTGGGCACTGAAGCTTTCTTT
CASSLGTALGTEAFF